The clone carrying this T cell receptor beta chain was recorded at least ten times. What it binds is not known. This CDR3 contains 13 residues. Germline V gives CDR1 LGHNA, CDR2 YSLEER. Trimming pared 8 bases from V and 2 bases from J, leaving 12 bases between. The memory fraction was CD4+CD45RO+CD25- cells. TCRdb independently ran MiXCR on the 5' RACE reads; one entry per CDR3 protein. The table has approximately 42,000 distinct CDR3 sequences, 29% seen once. General study findings and limits: Tumor Treg TCRs overlapped most with tumor naive CD4+ cells. The larger-cohort validation was restricted to a single TCR beta V-J rearrangement rather than whole repertoires.

The source of this sequence is a female donor with breast cancer. The chain carries TRBV4-3 and TRBJ2-5; D ambiguous. Sequenced input: memory CD4+ T cells sorted from a lymph node. Stated subset: memory CD4+ T cells, CD4+CD45RO+CD25-. The CDR3 loop is CASGWGRQETQYF. The CDR3 DNA is TGCGCCAGCGGCTGGGGAAGACAAGAGACCCAGTACTTC.